These T cell receptor beta chains were read from a single sample in a study of regulatory T cells in long-lasting Graves disease. TCRdb re-called the multiplex PCR reads with MiXCR, one entry per CDR3 protein. The profile covers some 320,000 distinct CDR3 sequences, with about a sixth appearing a single time and around 37% taken by the ten largest. Sequenced here: peripheral blood mononuclear cells (PBMCs), sampled at new diagnosis, from a patient treated with antithyroid drugs. The receptors here all came from a female donor with Graves disease. The CDR3 runs from the conserved cysteine through the conserved F or W.

J: TRBJ2-2; length: 12; V: TRBV7-9; CDR3: CASSPPAGELFF
J: TRBJ2-6; length: 17; V: TRBV30; CDR3: CAWSSLQGLPGANVLTF
J: TRBJ2-7; length: 17; V: TRBV12-3/TRBV12-4; CDR3: CASKPGISSLGTYEQYF
J: TRBJ2-2; length: 13; V: TRBV20-1; CDR3: CSARGLRTGELFF
J: TRBJ2-5; length: 12; V: TRBV20-1; CDR3: CSARQGRETQYF
J: TRBJ2-5; length: 13; V: TRBV28; CDR3: CASSLTTAETQYF
J: TRBJ1-6; length: 16; V: TRBV27; CDR3: CASRIEEGNPNSPLHF
J: TRBJ1-1; length: 13; V: TRBV7-2; CDR3: CASSSQGYTEAFF
J: TRBJ2-5; length: 14; V: TRBV5-6; CDR3: CASTHSGSGETQYF
J: TRBJ2-1; length: 15; V: TRBV20-1; CDR3: CSARSSGNSYNEQFF
J: TRBJ2-1; length: 14; V: TRBV7-8; CDR3: CASSLGSGTYEQFF
J: TRBJ2-1; length: 14; V: TRBV6-1; CDR3: CASEGDRGGNEQFF
J: TRBJ1-2; length: 15; V: TRBV28; CDR3: CASSFGAPGDYGYTF
J: TRBJ1-1; length: 15; V: TRBV5-1; CDR3: CASSLFEGRNTEAFF
J: TRBJ1-2; length: 14; V: TRBV28; CDR3: CASDTDRVFYGYTF
J: TRBJ1-2; length: 13; V: TRBV28; CDR3: CASNLQSNYGYTF
J: TRBJ2-5; length: 12; V: TRBV24-1; CDR3: CATGQGQETQYF
J: TRBJ2-7; length: 15; V: TRBV6-1; CDR3: CASRDRAGGISEQYF
J: NA; length: 15; V: TRBV12-3/TRBV12-4; CDR3: CASTLGQGGIETQYF
J: TRBJ2-1; length: 16; V: TRBV5-1; CDR3: CASSLAGTGLGDEQFF
J: TRBJ2-3; length: 14; V: TRBV7-2; CDR3: CASSLAFTSDTQYF
J: TRBJ2-6; length: 16; V: TRBV2; CDR3: CASSGRHHSGANVLTF
J: TRBJ2-1; length: 13; V: TRBV5-1; CDR3: CASSWGLPNGQFF
J: TRBJ1-2; length: 13; V: TRBV6-1; CDR3: CASSERANYGYTF
J: TRBJ2-7; length: 15; V: TRBV7-9; CDR3: CASSLVGQGAYEQYF
J: TRBJ2-2; length: 18; V: TRBV5-6; CDR3: CASSADLWSAHNTGELFF
J: TRBJ1-2; length: 13; V: TRBV7-3; CDR3: CASSYDRESGYTF
J: TRBJ1-1; length: 13; V: TRBV6-2/TRBV6-3; CDR3: CASSEGRGTEAFF
J: TRBJ2-7; length: 13; V: TRBV29-1; CDR3: CSVEGGDRYEQYF
J: TRBJ1-2; length: 15; V: TRBV13; CDR3: CASSLGRGADYGYTF
J: TRBJ1-5; length: 14; V: TRBV20-1; CDR3: CSASHSGFNQPQHF
J: TRBJ1-1; length: 13; V: TRBV5-1; CDR3: CASSLALRDQAFF
J: TRBJ2-1; length: 15; V: TRBV28; CDR3: CASRKRQGNNNEQFF
J: TRBJ1-2; length: 12; V: TRBV29-1; CDR3: CSVRQSWEGYTF